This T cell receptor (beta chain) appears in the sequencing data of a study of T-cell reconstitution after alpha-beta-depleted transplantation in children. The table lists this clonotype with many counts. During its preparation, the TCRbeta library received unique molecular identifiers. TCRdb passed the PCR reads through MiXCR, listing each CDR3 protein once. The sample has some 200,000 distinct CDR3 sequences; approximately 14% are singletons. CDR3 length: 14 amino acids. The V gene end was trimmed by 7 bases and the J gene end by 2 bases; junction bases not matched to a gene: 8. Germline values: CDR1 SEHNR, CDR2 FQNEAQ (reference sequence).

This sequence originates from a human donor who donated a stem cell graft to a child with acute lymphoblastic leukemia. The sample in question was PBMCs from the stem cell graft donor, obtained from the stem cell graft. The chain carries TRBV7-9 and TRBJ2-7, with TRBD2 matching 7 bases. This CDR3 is CASTLGGAPYEQYF. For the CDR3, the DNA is TGTGCCAGCACCCTGGGAGGGGCTCCCTACGAGCAGTACTTC.